This T cell receptor (beta chain) emerged from a study of T cells in Graves' hyperthyroidism and ophthalmopathy. The wider study: Peripheral blood sampling occurred at initial diagnosis, before any treatment.

Patients affected by ophthalmopathy presented a Clinical Activity Score of at least 3, a NOSPECS grade of at least 4, and disease duration below 3 months. The authors took PBMCs from roughly 9.7 ml fresh peripheral blood. This clonotype was seen repeatedly, ten times or more. Its antigen is unidentified. Regarding the study as a whole: From stable hyperthyroidism, ophthalmopathy was set apart by a 13 V-J model.

RNA transcripts gave rise to amplified TCR beta CDR3 regions. In the first-round RT-PCR of the TCR CDR3, the HTBI primer set was used. TCRdb re-analysed the multiplex PCR reads in MiXCR, keeping a single row per CDR3 protein. Here the sample spans some 570,000 distinct CDR3 sequences, 12% to 15% being singletons. The CDR3 sequence is 17 residues long. Germline lookup yields CDR1 MGHRA and CDR2 YSYEKL. The V gene end was trimmed by 3 bases and the J gene end by 0 bases; junction bases not matched to a gene: 2. The TCR sequence derives from a woman aged 18-29 years with Graves' ophthalmopathy. Sequenced: blood. The genes are TRBV4-1 and TRBJ2-7, with 16 bases matching TRBD2. Here the CDR3 reads CASSQGLAGGPSYEQYF. CDR3 sequence (DNA): TGCGCCAGCAGCCAGGGACTAGCGGGAGGGCCCTCCTACGAGCAGTACTTC.